The clone carrying this T cell receptor (beta chain) was seen only a few times. No antigen is known for it. The CDR3 is made up of 16 amino acids. After removal of 8 bases from V and 4 bases from J, the junction contained 14 bases not matched to a gene. CDR1 and CDR2 (germline): MDHEN, SYDVKM. This record comes from a study of T cells in Graves' hyperthyroidism and ophthalmopathy. On the study more broadly: Sampling of peripheral blood happened at initial diagnosis, prior to any treatment.

Amplification yielded TCR beta CDR3 regions, with RNA transcripts as the source. A set of HTBI primers served as the primers for a first-round RT-PCR of the TCR CDR3. TCRdb re-called the multiplex PCR reads with MiXCR, one entry per CDR3 protein. The sample has about 300,000 distinct CDR3 sequences, around 19% seen once. General study findings and limits: Most clonotypes expanded in thyroid above 0.001 were likewise present in blood. Ophthalmopathy was told apart from stable hyperthyroidism by a 13 V-J model.

The receptor was isolated from a man aged 45-60 years with Graves' ophthalmopathy. The gene calls are TRBV28 and TRBJ1-3; 7 bases fit TRBD1. The sample was blood. CDR3: CASAETGAAAGNTIYF. For the CDR3, the DNA is TGTGCCAGCGCCGAAACAGGGGCTGCAGCCGGAAACACCATATATTTT.